This T cell receptor (beta chain) is drawn from a study of blood T cells in healthy people across ages. This clonotype has a handful of counts. V was cut by 0 bases and J by 11 bases, with 22 bases left in between. The length of the CDR3 is 16 residues. CDR1 and CDR2 from the germline V gene are LNHNV and YYDKDF (reference sequence). A sample-barcoded 5' primer and a J-beta primer mix were used in a second PCR of roughly 7 to 11 cycles. TCRdb passed the 5' RACE reads through MiXCR, listing each CDR3 protein once. The sample holds 1 million or so distinct CDR3 sequences, almost 25% seen once. This same sample was also part of a study on T cells of mothers and their children. This second study notes: Study donors consisted of a few healthy Caucasian mothers and their six children.

The specimen was blood. The rearrangement joins TRBV15 to TRBJ2-5; D call uncertain. The sequence was collected from a girl aged 2-15 years in good health. CDR3 amino acids: CATSRDPTYANPEQYF. The CDR3 DNA follows: TGTGCCACCAGCAGAGATCCCACTTATGCAAATCCAGAGCAGTACTTC.